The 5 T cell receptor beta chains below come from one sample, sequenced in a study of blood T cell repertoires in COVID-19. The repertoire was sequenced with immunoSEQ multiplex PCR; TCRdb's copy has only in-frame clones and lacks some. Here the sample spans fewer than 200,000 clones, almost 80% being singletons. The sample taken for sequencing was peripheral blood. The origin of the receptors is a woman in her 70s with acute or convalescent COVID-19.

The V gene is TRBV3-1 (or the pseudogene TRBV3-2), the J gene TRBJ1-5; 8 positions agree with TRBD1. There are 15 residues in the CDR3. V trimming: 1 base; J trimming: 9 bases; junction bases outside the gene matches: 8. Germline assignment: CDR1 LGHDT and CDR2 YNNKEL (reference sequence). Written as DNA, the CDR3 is TGTGCCAGCAGCCAAGGTTCGGCAGGGGGCAGGCCCCAGCATTTT. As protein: CASSQGSAGGRPQHF.

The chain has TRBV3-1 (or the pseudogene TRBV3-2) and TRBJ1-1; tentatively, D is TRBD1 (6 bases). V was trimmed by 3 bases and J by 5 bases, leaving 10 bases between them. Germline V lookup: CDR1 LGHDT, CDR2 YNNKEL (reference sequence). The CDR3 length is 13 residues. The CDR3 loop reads CASSQGARTEAFF. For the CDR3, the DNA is TGTGCCAGCAGCCAGGGGGCGCGAACTGAAGCTTTCTTT.

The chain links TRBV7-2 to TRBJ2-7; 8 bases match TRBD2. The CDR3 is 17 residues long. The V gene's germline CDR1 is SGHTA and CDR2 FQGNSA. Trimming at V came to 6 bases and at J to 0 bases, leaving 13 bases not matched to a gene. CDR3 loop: CASSPHFSGTSSYEQYF. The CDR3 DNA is TGTGCCAGCAGTCCTCATTTTTCGGGGACTAGCTCCTACGAGCAGTACTTC.

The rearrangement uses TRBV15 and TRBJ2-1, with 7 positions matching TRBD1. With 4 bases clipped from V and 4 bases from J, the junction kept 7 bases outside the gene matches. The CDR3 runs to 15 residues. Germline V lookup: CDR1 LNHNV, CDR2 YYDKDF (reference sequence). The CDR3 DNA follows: TGTGCCACCAGCATAGAGGGACAGCAATACAATGAGCAGTTCTTC. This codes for CATSIEGQQYNEQFF.

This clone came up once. CDR3 loop: CASSPYSDSSGKYNEQFF. CDR3 in DNA: TGTGCCAGCAGCCCCTACTCTGACTCTAGCGGAAAATACAATGAGCAGTTCTTC. The genes are TRBV7-2 and TRBJ2-1; 7 bases line up with TRBD2. The CDR3 is made up of 18 amino acids. Per the germline V gene, CDR1 is SGHTA and CDR2 is FQGNSA. V shed 5 bases and J 4 bases; nucleotides not matched to a gene: 17.